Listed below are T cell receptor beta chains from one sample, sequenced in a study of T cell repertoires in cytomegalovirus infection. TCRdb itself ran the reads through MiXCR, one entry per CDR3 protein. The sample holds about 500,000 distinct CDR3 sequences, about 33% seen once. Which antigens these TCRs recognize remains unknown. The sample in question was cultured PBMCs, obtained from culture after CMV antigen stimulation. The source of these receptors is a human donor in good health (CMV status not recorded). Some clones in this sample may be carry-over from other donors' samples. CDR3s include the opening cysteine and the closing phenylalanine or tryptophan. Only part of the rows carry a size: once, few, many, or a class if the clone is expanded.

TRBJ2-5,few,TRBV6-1,CASSEMDRETQYF
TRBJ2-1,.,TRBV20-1,CSASGRPEQFF
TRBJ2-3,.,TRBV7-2,CASSRGSLGLAQYF
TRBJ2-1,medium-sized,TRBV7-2,CASSLAVRGVAGVYNEQFF
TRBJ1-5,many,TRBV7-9,CASSLRENQPQHF
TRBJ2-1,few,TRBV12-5,CASGTALDSDEQFF
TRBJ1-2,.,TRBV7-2,CASSLRVPGGENYGYTF
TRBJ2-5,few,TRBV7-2,CASSLGLAGGPVETQYF
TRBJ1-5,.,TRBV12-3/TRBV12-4,CASSLGTAYYSNQPQHF
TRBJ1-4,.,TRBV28,CASSLVRGPGEEKLFF
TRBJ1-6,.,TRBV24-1,CATSSTYNSPLHF
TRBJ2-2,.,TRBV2,CASSVDSGRIGELFF
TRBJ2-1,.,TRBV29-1,CSAARFTGGDEQFF
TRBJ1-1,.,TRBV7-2,CASSFFTGGTSEAFF
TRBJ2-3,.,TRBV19,CASSSTGTRTDTQYF
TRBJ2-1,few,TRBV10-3,CAISDSSDSYNEQFF
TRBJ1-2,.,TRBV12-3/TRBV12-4,CASRAGTANYGYTF
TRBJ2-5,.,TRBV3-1,CASSQAGETQYF
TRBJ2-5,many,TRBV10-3,CAISSGTSPKPVETQYF
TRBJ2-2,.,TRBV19,CASSGPTGIPGELFF
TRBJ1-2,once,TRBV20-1,CSAPRDRAYGYTF
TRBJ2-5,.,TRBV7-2,CASNPEGVETQYF
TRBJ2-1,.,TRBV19,CASGQAGEGAYNEQFF